The sequence of this T cell receptor (beta chain) was determined in a study of cytotoxic CD8 clonotypes in ibrutinib-treated CLL. Study-wide results and caveats: Investigators sampled sustained-remission and progressing patients at differing times.

On this clone itself: Its antigen is still unknown.

Germline CDR1 SEHNR, CDR2 FQNEAQ (reference sequence). This CDR3 is 18 amino acids long. V was pared by 5 bases and J by 6 bases, with 22 bases of the junction left unmatched. TCRdb keeps only in-frame clones here, not all; method: immunoSEQ multiplex PCR. The data hold more than 12,000 clones, with 52% observed a single time. The chain recombines TRBV7-9 with TRBJ2-7, with 7 bases identical to TRBD1. The starting material was PBMCs, obtained at a 24-month disease-progression time point, from a patient treated with ibrutinib. The TCR comes from a human donor with chronic lymphocytic leukemia. The CDR3 DNA reads TGTGCCAGCAGCCCTAAGGTTCTAGGATTGGGACAGAAAGCCGAGCAGTACTTC. Translated: CASSPKVLGLGQKAEQYF.